The following is a T cell receptor beta chain sequence with its context. This sample stems from a study of cytomegalovirus exposure and HLA in healthy donors. Looking at the study overall: Early release data held some 79 million unique TCRs from HLA-typed donors.

The V and J ends lost 4 bases and 5 bases respectively, with 12 bases between them. Germline V gene data show CDR1 as SGHAT and CDR2 as FQNNGV. The CDR3 runs 13 residues. Vbeta (60) and Jbeta (13) primers were used in the PCR. This table comes from immunoSEQ multiplex PCR, and its TCRdb copy is limited to in-frame clones, with some not included. The sample yields 95,000 to 100,000 clones, around 77% seen once. The TCR originated in a man in his forties in good health and CMV-seronegative. V gene TRBV11-2 combines with J gene TRBJ2-7; TRBD2 might be the D (6 bases). The source material was PBMCs. The CDR3: CASSSGLKNEQYF. CDR3 DNA sequence: TGTGCCAGCAGCTCGGGACTGAAGAACGAGCAGTACTTC.